Presented here are 3 T cell receptor beta chains from one specimen sequenced in a study of vaccination effects on CD4 cells after COVID-19. Only in-frame clones appear in the TCRdb table, and some are missing; sequencing was by immunoSEQ multiplex PCR. The table has about 40,000 clones, approximately 70% seen once; the top ten hold 7% to 8%. No antigen has been identified for these receptors. After less than 11 days in culture, the CD4+ T cells were isolated. Participants got two doses of BNT162b2 or mRNA-1273 vaccine. The source material was CD4+ T cells from PBMCs cultured without peptide, sampled after COVID-19 vaccination. The receptors originated from a human donor who received a COVID-19 vaccine.

The V call is TRBV28, the J call TRBJ1-2; 9 bases match TRBD1. There are 14 residues in the CDR3. The junction had 5 bases not matched to a gene; V was cut back by 7 bases and J by 2 bases. Germline loops: CDR1 MDHEN, CDR2 SYDVKM. The CDR3, as DNA: TGTGCCAGCACTACAGGGGGCATCAACTATGGCTACACCTTC. This encodes CASTTGGINYGYTF.

This chain links TRBV5-5 with TRBJ2-7; 9 bases match TRBD2. This CDR3 contains 15 residues. CDR1 is SGHKS and CDR2 is YYEKEE in the germline V gene (reference sequence). Trimming took 8 bases from V and 0 from J; bases not matched to a gene: 9. The CDR3 region has the DNA TGTGCCAGTTCCGGGGGACTAGCTTTCTCCTACGAGCAGTACTTC. Encoded protein: CASSGGLAFSYEQYF.

The genes are TRBV24-1 and TRBJ2-3; D not resolved. This CDR3 has 14 residues. Trimming cost V 4 bases and J 4 bases, with 11 bases left between them. Germline-derived CDR1 and CDR2 are KGHDR and SFDVKD. In nucleotides, the CDR3 is TGTGCCACCAGTGAAGGCGGCCGGTCAGATACGCAGTATTTT. Amino acid sequence: CATSEGGRSDTQYF.